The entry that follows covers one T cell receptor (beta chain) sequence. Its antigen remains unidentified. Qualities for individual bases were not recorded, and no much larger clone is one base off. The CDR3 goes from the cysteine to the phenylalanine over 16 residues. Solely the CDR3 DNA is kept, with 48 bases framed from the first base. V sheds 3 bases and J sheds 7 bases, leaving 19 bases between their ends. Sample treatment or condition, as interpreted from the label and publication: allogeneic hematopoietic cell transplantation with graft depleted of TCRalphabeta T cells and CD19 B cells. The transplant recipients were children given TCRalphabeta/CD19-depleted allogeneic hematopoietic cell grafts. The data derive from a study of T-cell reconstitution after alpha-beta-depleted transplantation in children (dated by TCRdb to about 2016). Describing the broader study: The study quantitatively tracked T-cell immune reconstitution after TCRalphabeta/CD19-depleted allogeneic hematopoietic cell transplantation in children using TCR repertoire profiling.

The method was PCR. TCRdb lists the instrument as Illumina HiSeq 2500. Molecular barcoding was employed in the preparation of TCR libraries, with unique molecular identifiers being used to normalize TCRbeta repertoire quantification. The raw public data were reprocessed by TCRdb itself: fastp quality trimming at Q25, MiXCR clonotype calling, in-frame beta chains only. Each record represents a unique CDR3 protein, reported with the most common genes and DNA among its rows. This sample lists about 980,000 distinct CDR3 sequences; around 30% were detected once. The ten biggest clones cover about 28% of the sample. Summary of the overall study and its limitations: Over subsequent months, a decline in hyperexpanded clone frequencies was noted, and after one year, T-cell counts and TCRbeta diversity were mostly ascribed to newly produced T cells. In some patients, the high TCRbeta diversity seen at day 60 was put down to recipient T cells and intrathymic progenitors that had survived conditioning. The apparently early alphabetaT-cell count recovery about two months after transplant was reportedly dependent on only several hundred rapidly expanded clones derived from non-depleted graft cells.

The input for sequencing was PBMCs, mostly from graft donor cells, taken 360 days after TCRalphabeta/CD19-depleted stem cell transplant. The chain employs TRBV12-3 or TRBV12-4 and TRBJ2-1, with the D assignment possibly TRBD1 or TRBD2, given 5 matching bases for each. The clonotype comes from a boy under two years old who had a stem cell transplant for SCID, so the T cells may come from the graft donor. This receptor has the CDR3 CASSFFRGRVENEQFF. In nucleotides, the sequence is TGTGCCAGCAGTTTTTTTCGGGGCAGGGTGGAAAATGAGCAGTTCTTC.